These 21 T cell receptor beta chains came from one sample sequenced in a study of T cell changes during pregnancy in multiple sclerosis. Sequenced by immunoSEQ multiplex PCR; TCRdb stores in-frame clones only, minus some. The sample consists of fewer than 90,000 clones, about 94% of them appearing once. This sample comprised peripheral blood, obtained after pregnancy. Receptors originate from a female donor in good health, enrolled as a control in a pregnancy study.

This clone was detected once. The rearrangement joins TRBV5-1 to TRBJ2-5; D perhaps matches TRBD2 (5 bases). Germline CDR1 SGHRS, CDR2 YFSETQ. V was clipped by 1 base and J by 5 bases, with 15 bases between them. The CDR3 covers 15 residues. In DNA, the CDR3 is TGCGCCAGCAGCTTGAACGAGGGAAGGAGGGAGACCCAGTACTTC. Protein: CASSLNEGRRETQYF. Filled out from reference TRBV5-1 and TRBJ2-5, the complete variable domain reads KAGVTQTPRYLIKTRGQQVTLSCSPISGHRSVSWYQQTPGQGLQFLFEYFSETQRNKGNFPGRFSGRQFSNSRSEMNVSTLELGDSALYLCASSLNEGRRETQYFGPGTRLLVL.

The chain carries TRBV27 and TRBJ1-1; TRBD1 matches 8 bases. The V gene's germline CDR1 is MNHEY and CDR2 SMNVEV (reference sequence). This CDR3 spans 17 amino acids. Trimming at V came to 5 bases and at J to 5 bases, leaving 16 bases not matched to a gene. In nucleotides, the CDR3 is TGTGCCAGCAGTCCAAGAAACCGAGGACAGGGAGGGACTGAAGCTTTCTTT. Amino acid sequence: CASSPRNRGQGGTEAFF.

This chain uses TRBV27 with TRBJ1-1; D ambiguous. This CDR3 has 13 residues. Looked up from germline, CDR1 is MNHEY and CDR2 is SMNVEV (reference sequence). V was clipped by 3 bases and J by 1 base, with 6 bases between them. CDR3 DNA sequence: TGTGCCAGCAGTTTCCGGGGGAACACTGAAGCTTTCTTT. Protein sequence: CASSFRGNTEAFF.

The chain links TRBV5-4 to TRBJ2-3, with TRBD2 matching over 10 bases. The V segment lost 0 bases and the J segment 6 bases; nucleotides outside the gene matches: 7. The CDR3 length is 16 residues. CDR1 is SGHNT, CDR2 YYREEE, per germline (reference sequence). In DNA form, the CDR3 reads TGTGCCAGCAGCTTGGATCTAGCGGGAGCGGGTGATACGCAGTATTTT. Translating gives CASSLDLAGAGDTQYF.

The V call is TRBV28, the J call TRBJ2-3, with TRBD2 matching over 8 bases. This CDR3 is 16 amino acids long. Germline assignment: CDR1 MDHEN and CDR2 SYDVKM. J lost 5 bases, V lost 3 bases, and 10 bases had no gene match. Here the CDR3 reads CASSLWSGSGGDTQYF. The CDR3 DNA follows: TGTGCCAGCAGTTTGTGGAGCGGGAGTGGTGGAGATACGCAGTATTTT.

CDR3 in amino acids: CASSFEAYDTEAFF. DNA for the CDR3: TGTGCCAGCAGTTTTGAGGCTTACGACACTGAAGCTTTCTTT. The chain joins TRBV28 to TRBJ1-1; D gene uncertain. This CDR3 has 14 residues. V was trimmed by 3 bases and J by 3 bases, leaving 11 bases between them. Looked up from germline, CDR1 is MDHEN and CDR2 is SYDVKM. The variable domain in full, completed from reference TRBV28 and TRBJ1-1, reads DVKVTQSSRYLVKRTGEKVFLECVQDMDHENMFWYRQDPGLGLRLIYFSYDVKMKEKGDIPEGYSVSREKKERFSLILESASTNQTSMYLCASSFEAYDTEAFFGQGTRLTVV.

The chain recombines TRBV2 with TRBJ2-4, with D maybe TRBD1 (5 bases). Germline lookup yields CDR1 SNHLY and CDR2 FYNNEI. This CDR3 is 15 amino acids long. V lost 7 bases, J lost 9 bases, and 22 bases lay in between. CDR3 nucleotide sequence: TGTGCCAGCACGTCCGGGCATATGAATAGGGGCATTCAGTACTTC. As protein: CASTSGHMNRGIQYF.

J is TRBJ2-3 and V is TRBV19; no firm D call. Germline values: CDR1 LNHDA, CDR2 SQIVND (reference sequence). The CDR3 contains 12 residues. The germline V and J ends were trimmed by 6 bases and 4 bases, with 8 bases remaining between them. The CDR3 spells CASSPSADTQYF. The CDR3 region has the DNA TGTGCCAGTAGCCCCTCAGCAGATACGCAGTATTTT.

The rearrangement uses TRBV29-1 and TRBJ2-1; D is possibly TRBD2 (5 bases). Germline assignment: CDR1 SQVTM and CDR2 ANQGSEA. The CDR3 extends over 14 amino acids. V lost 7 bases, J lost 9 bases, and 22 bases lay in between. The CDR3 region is CSAPERSTRGEQFF. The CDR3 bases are TGCAGCGCCCCGGAGCGCAGTACTCGGGGTGAGCAGTTCTTC.

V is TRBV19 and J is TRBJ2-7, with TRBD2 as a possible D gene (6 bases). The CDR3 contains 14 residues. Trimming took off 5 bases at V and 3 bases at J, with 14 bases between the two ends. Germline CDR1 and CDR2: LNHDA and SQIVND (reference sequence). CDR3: CASSWGTGDYEQYF. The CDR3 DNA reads TGTGCCAGTAGTTGGGGGACGGGAGACTACGAGCAGTACTTC.

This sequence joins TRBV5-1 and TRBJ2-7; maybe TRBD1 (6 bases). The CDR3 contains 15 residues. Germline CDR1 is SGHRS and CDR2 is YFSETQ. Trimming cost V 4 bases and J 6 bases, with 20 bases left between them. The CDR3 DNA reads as TGCGCCAGCAGCAGCACAGGGTATCCCTTGGGCGAGCAGTACTTC. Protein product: CASSSTGYPLGEQYF.

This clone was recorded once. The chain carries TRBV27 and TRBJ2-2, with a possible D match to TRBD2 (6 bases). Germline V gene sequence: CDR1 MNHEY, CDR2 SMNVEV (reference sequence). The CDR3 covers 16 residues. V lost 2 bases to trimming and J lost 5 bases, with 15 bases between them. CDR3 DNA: TGTGCCAGCAGTTTACTCGCGGGAAGGGGTACCGGGGAGCTGTTTTTT. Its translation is CASSLLAGRGTGELFF.

CDR3 residues: CASSQEPTVYEQYF. The CDR3 DNA reads as TGCGCCAGCAGCCAAGAACCTACAGTTTACGAGCAGTACTTC. V is TRBV4-1 and J is TRBJ2-7; no clear D. Per germline, CDR1 MGHRA and CDR2 YSYEKL. This CDR3 is built from 14 residues. V was clipped by 0 bases and J by 4 bases, with 10 bases between them.

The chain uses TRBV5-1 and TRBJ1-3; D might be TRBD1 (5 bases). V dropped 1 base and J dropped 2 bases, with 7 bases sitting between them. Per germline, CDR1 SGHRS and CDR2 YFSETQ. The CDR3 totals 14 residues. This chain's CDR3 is CASSLLGAGNTIYF. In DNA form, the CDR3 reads TGCGCCAGCAGCTTGTTAGGGGCTGGAAACACCATATATTTT.

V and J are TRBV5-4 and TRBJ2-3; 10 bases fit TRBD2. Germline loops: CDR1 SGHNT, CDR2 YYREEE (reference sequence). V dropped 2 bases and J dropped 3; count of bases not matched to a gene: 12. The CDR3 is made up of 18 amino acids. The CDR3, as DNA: TGTGCCAGCAGCTTCCCGCCTAGCGGGAGCTCCGCTACAGATACGCAGTATTTT. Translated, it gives CASSFPPSGSSATDTQYF.

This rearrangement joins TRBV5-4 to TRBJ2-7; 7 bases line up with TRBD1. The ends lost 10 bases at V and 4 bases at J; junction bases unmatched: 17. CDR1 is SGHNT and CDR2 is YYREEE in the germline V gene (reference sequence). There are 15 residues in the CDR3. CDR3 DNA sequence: TGTGCCCGTGGTTTTTTACAGGGGTTTCTATACGAGCAGTACTTC. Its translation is CARGFLQGFLYEQYF.

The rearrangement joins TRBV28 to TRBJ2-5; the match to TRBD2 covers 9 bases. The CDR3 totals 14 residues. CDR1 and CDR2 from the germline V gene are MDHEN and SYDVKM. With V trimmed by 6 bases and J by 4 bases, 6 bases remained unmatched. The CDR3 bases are TGTGCCAGCAGCACCGGGCGGGGGGGAGAGACCCAGTACTTC. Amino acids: CASSTGRGGETQYF.

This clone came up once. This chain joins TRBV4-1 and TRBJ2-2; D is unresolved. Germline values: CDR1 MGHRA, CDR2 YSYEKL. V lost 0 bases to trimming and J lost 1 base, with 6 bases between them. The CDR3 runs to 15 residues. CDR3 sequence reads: CASSQEYRNTGELFF. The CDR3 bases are TGCGCCAGCAGCCAAGAATACAGGAACACCGGGGAGCTGTTTTTT.

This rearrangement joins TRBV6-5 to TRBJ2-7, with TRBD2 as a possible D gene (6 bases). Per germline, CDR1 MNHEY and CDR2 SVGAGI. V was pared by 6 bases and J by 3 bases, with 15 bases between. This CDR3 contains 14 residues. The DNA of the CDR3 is TGTGCCAGCAGATCCTCGGGAGATTTCTACGAGCAGTACTTC. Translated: CASRSSGDFYEQYF.

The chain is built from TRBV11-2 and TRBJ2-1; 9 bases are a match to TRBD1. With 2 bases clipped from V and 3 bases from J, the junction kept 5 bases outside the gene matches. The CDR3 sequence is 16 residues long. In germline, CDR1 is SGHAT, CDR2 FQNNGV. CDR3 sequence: CASSLYRDRDYNEQFF. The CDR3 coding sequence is TGTGCCAGCAGCTTATACCGGGACAGGGACTACAATGAGCAGTTCTTC.

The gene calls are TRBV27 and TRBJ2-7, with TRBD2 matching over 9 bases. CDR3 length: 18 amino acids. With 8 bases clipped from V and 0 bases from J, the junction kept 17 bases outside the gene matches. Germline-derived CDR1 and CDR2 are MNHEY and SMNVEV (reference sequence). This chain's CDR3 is CASGRRSSGVNLSYEQYF. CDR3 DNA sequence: TGTGCCAGCGGCCGGAGATCTAGCGGGGTTAACCTCTCCTACGAGCAGTACTTC.